This entry lists 27 T cell receptor beta chains sequenced from one sample in a study of T cell responses to AZD1222 COVID-19 vaccine. Sequencing used immunoSEQ multiplex PCR; TCRdb keeps in-frame clones, though not all of them. Of approximately 150,000 clones in the sample, 93% were seen once. The sequencing here drew on peripheral blood, taken on day 0 of AZD1222 vaccination. The receptors stem from an adult in good health.

The CDR3 DNA reads TGTGCCAGCAGTGTGGGGGGAGATACGCAGTATTTT. Translating gives CASSVGGDTQYF. This chain joins TRBV28 and TRBJ2-3; perhaps TRBD2 as D (6 bases). The CDR3 extends over 12 amino acids. CDR1 is MDHEN and CDR2 is SYDVKM in the germline V gene. With 5 bases removed from V and 5 bases from J, the gap between germline ends came to 8 bases.

CDR3 in amino acids: CSASRPDADEQYF. The CDR3 DNA reads TGCAGTGCTAGTCGCCCGGACGCGGACGAGCAGTACTTC. The chain recombines TRBV20-1 with TRBJ2-7; D is unresolved. CDR1 is DFQATT, CDR2 SNEGSKA, per germline (reference sequence). V gave up 3 bases and J gave up 5 bases, with 14 bases separating them. The CDR3 length is 13 residues.

This chain joins TRBV6-6 and TRBJ1-5; possibly TRBD1 for D (5 bases). The CDR3 sequence is 15 residues long. V was cut by 0 bases and J by 6 bases, with 12 bases left in between. Germline V gene data show CDR1 as MNHNY and CDR2 as SVGAGI (reference sequence). In DNA, the CDR3 is TGTGCCAGCAGTTACTCGTTGGGCAGGGCTCAGCCCCAGCATTTT. This encodes CASSYSLGRAQPQHF.

V is TRBV19 and J is TRBJ2-5; 7 bases line up with TRBD1. Germline V gene lookup returns CDR1 LNHDA and CDR2 SQIVND (reference sequence). Losses at the gene ends were 4 bases for V and 5 bases for J; bases not matched to a gene: 10. The CDR3 length is 15 residues. The CDR3 nucleotides are TGTGCCAGTAGTACCCAAGGGGGCGTGATGGAGACCCAGTACTTC. It encodes CASSTQGGVMETQYF.

This chain uses TRBV9 with TRBJ2-7; D call uncertain. Germline V gene lookup returns CDR1 SGDLS and CDR2 YYNGEE. V gave up 0 bases and J gave up 1 base, with 8 bases separating them. This CDR3 has 14 amino acids. The CDR3 DNA sequence: TGTGCCAGCAGCGTAGACTGGGGATCCTACGAGCAGTACTTC. This sequence encodes CASSVDWGSYEQYF.

This chain connects TRBV24-1 to TRBJ2-3; 8 nucleotides line up with TRBD2. With 4 bases clipped from V and 6 bases from J, the junction kept 14 bases outside the gene matches. Germline CDR1 is KGHDR and CDR2 is SFDVKD. This CDR3 is 17 amino acids long. CDR3 sequence: CATSDPLAGPTRDTQYF. The CDR3 coding sequence is TGTGCCACCAGTGACCCCTTAGCGGGACCGACTAGGGATACGCAGTATTTT.

The J gene is TRBJ1-6, the V gene TRBV4-1; perhaps TRBD1 as D (5 bases). Germline V gene lookup returns CDR1 MGHRA and CDR2 YSYEKL. This CDR3 comprises 16 residues. V dropped 2 bases and J dropped 7 bases, with 15 bases sitting between them. The CDR3 DNA follows: TGCGCCAGCAGCCAACCCCGATCAGGGATAAATTCACCCCTCCACTTT. This gives the protein CASSQPRSGINSPLHF.

The chain has TRBV11-2 and TRBJ2-1, with D perhaps assigned TRBD1 or TRBD2 (5 bases each). CDR1 is SGHAT, CDR2 FQNNGV, per germline. The V end was cut by 2 bases, the J end by 6 bases, with 11 bases between. This CDR3 has 14 amino acids. CDR3 nucleotides: TGTGCCAGCAGCTTATGGGTTGGGGGCAATGAGCAGTTCTTC. This gives the protein CASSLWVGGNEQFF. The complete variable domain, with remaining parts taken from reference TRBV11-2 and TRBJ2-1, reads EAGVAQSPRYKIIEKRQSVAFWCNPISGHATLYWYQQILGQGPKLLIQFQNNGVVDDSQLPKDRFSAERLKGVDSTLKIQPAKLEDSAVYLCASSLWVGGNEQFFGPGTRLTVL.

The rearrangement joins TRBV6-5 to TRBJ1-2, with D maybe TRBD1 (5 bases). The V and J ends lost 2 bases and 7 bases respectively, with 8 bases between them. The germline V gene encodes CDR1 MNHEY and CDR2 SVGAGI. The CDR3 loop spans 12 amino acids. CDR3 nucleotides: TGTGCCAGCAGTTACGGGGCGGGTGGCTACACCTTC. Translation gives CASSYGAGGYTF.

The rearrangement links TRBV5-4 to TRBJ2-1, with D unclear. The length of the CDR3 is 12 residues. V lost 3 bases and J lost 6, with 7 bases in between. CDR1 is SGHNT, CDR2 YYREEE, per germline (reference sequence). CDR3 in amino acids: CASSSIGNEQFF. In nucleotides, the CDR3 is TGTGCCAGCAGCTCCATTGGCAATGAGCAGTTCTTC.

This clone was seen only once. The rearrangement joins TRBV7-9 to TRBJ2-1; D not resolved. This CDR3 has 11 residues. Looked up from germline, CDR1 is SEHNR and CDR2 is FQNEAQ (reference sequence). Trimming cost V 5 bases and J 6 bases, with 5 bases left between them. CDR3 bases: TGTGCCAGCAGCCCCTCCAATGAGCAGTTCTTC. Amino acid sequence: CASSPSNEQFF.

This chain joins TRBV7-2 and TRBJ2-4; TRBD2 matches 9 bases. Trimming removed 2 bases from V and 6 bases from J; junction bases left unmatched: 11. The CDR3 totals 17 residues. CDR1 is SGHTA and CDR2 is FQGNSA in the germline V gene. CDR3 protein: CASSLKKIAGEVNIQYF. The DNA of the CDR3 is TGTGCCAGCAGCTTAAAAAAGATAGCGGGAGAGGTAAACATTCAGTACTTC.

This rearrangement joins TRBV7-9 to TRBJ2-1, with D perhaps matching TRBD1 (6 bases). Trimming took 4 bases from V and 10 from J, leaving 11 bases between them. The CDR3 extends over 12 amino acids. CDR1 is SEHNR and CDR2 is FQNEAQ in the germline V gene (reference sequence). The CDR3 bases are TGTGCCAGCAGCTCGTGGACAGAGGAGCAGTTCTTC. Translated: CASSSWTEEQFF. Looking up the rest from reference TRBV7-9 and TRBJ2-1 gives the full variable domain: DTGVSQNPRHKITKRGQNVTFRCDPISEHNRLYWYRQTLGQGPEFLTYFQNEAQLEKSRLLSDRFSAERPKGSFSTLEIQRTEQGDSAMYLCASSSWTEEQFFGPGTRLTVL.

V gene TRBV12-3 or TRBV12-4 combines with J gene TRBJ2-7; D remains unclear. Trimming cost V 6 bases and J 4 bases, with 7 bases left between them. This CDR3 comprises 11 residues. CDR3 residues: CASSNLYEQYF. As DNA, the CDR3 is TGTGCCAGCAGCAATTTGTACGAGCAGTACTTC.

The chain couples TRBV6-6 to TRBJ1-5, with 8 bases lining up with TRBD1. Germline values: CDR1 MNHNY, CDR2 SVGAGI (reference sequence). V gave up 5 bases and J gave up 1 base; unmatched junction bases: 10. The CDR3 is made up of 17 amino acids. The DNA for the CDR3 is TGTGCCAGCAGTCCCACGGGCAGGGGGCAAAGCAATCAGCCCCAGCATTTT. Translation: CASSPTGRGQSNQPQHF.

This chain links TRBV28 with TRBJ2-1; tentative D call: TRBD2 (6 bases). V shed 3 bases and J shed 6 bases, with 12 bases lying between them. Germline values: CDR1 MDHEN, CDR2 SYDVKM. The CDR3 length is 14 residues. In nucleotides, the CDR3 is TGTGCCAGCAGTTTGGGGGAGGTCAGCAATGAGCAGTTCTTC. Residues: CASSLGEVSNEQFF.

This chain connects TRBV19 to TRBJ1-5, with 10 bases lining up with TRBD1. Germline-derived CDR1 and CDR2 are LNHDA and SQIVND (reference sequence). This CDR3 has 16 residues. The J segment lost 6 bases and the V segment lost 5 bases, leaving 10 bases of the junction unmatched. CDR3 coding DNA: TGTGCCAGTAGTGTCCGCGGGACAGGGGAGAGTCAGCCCCAGCATTTT. Protein product: CASSVRGTGESQPQHF.

Only a few counts were recorded for this clone. This rearrangement joins TRBV29-1 to TRBJ2-1, with 14 bases that match TRBD2. CDR3 length: 18 residues. V shed 3 bases, J shed 0 bases, and the junction held 7 bases outside the gene matches. Germline V gene data show CDR1 as SQVTM and CDR2 as ANQGSEA. The CDR3 is CSVEGLAGALSSYNEQFF. Here the CDR3 DNA reads TGCAGCGTTGAGGGACTAGCGGGAGCCCTTAGCTCCTACAATGAGCAGTTCTTC.

The chain recombines TRBV9 with TRBJ2-1; no definite D call. The CDR3 is 14 residues long. The V end lost 2 bases, the J end lost 4 bases, and 10 bases lay between the germline ends. Looked up from germline, CDR1 is SGDLS and CDR2 is YYNGEE. CDR3 protein: CASSVRGVYNEQFF. CDR3 bases: TGTGCCAGCAGCGTGAGAGGAGTTTACAATGAGCAGTTCTTC.

V usage is TRBV9 and J usage is TRBJ2-7; a weak D match, TRBD2 (5 bases). V was trimmed by 1 base and J by 5 bases, leaving 13 bases between them. The CDR3 has 14 residues. Per the germline V gene, CDR1 is SGDLS and CDR2 is YYNGEE. CDR3 amino acids: CASSVTAGDNEQYF. CDR3 DNA sequence: TGTGCCAGCAGCGTAACGGCGGGTGACAACGAGCAGTACTTC. The full variable domain, with the rest looked up from reference TRBV9 and TRBJ2-7, is DSGVTQTPKHLITATGQRVTLRCSPRSGDLSVYWYQQSLDQGLQFLIQYYNGEERAKGNILERFSAQQFPDLHSELNLSSLELGDSALYFCASSVTAGDNEQYFGPGTRLTVT.

The chain couples TRBV6-5 to TRBJ2-2; TRBD1 aligns across 11 bases. V lost 0 bases and J lost 6; bases outside the gene matches: 0. CDR3 length: 15 amino acids. Germline CDR1 is MNHEY and CDR2 is SVGAGI. The chain's CDR3 is CASSYSGQGAGELFF. The CDR3 nucleotides read TGTGCCAGCAGTTACTCGGGACAGGGGGCCGGGGAGCTGTTTTTT.

A single count supports this clone. The chain links TRBV7-8 to TRBJ1-2; D is unresolved. Trimming took off 5 bases at V and 1 base at J, with 11 bases between the two ends. The CDR3 runs to 14 residues. CDR1 is SGHVS, CDR2 FQNEAQ, per germline. The CDR3 loop is CASSLGHYNYGYTF. The CDR3 DNA follows: TGTGCCAGCAGCCTAGGGCACTATAACTATGGCTACACCTTC.

V is TRBV7-6 and J is TRBJ2-7; D remains ambiguous. The V gene lost 2 bases and the J gene lost 1 base, with 12 bases spanning the gap. This CDR3 contains 15 residues. In germline, CDR1 is SGHVS, CDR2 FNYEAQ. The DNA for the CDR3 is TGTGCCAGCAGCTTATCCCCGGACGGTTCCTACGAGCAGTACTTC. This encodes CASSLSPDGSYEQYF.

The chain combines TRBV6-1 with TRBJ1-4; D is unclear. The ends were cut back, 0 bases at V and 10 bases at J, with 18 bases in the middle. The germline gives CDR1 MNHNS, CDR2 SASEGT. The CDR3 extends over 16 amino acids. CDR3 in DNA: TGTGCCAGCAGTGAAGCTTGGGGTGGGTACGCCGGAAAACTGTTTTTT. This translates into CASSEAWGGYAGKLFF.

The rearrangement uses TRBV21-1 and TRBJ2-7; the DNA was not used to check the table's D call, TRBD2. TRBV21-1 has pseudogene status. The CDR3 is 14 amino acids. CDR3 in DNA: TGTGCCCCGGCGGGCAGGACTCTTTCCCACGAGCAGTACTTC. This gives the protein CAPAGRTLSHEQYF.

This clone was detected once. The chain combines TRBV28 with TRBJ1-5; 8 positions match TRBD1. The V gene's germline CDR1 is MDHEN and CDR2 SYDVKM. The CDR3 loop spans 16 amino acids. V lost 5 bases, J lost 2 bases, and 8 bases stayed unmatched. In DNA form, the CDR3 reads TGTGCCAGCAGTCCCGACAGGGACAGGCGCAATCAGCCCCAGCATTTT. This sequence encodes CASSPDRDRRNQPQHF. Looking up the rest from reference TRBV28 and TRBJ1-5 gives the full variable domain: DVKVTQSSRYLVKRTGEKVFLECVQDMDHENMFWYRQDPGLGLRLIYFSYDVKMKEKGDIPEGYSVSREKKERFSLILESASTNQTSMYLCASSPDRDRRNQPQHFGDGTRLSIL.

The chain uses TRBV30 and TRBJ2-1, with D possibly being TRBD2 (5 bases). V was shortened by 3 bases and J by 15 bases, with 18 bases between the two germline ends. CDR3 length equals 12 residues. Germline V gives CDR1 GTSNPN, CDR2 SVGIG (reference sequence). The CDR3 coding sequence is TGTGCCTGGAGCGGATCGGGCGGGTTGTGGTTCTTC. Amino acids: CAWSGSGGLWFF.